Listed here is a single T cell receptor beta chain. This sample is drawn from a study of shared clonotypes between healthy human individuals. Donors, healthy HIV-negative adults, lacked recent acute infections or vaccinations. The V and J ends lost 3 bases and 0 bases respectively, with 11 bases between them. The CDR3 runs to 15 residues. Germline V lookup: CDR1 KGHSH, CDR2 LQKENI. An assay was performed, and its level was deep. TCRdb's table, derived via immunoSEQ multiplex PCR, lists solely in-frame clones and lacks some. The repertoire holds about 600,000 clones, around 81% seen once, with about 11% in the top ten.

This chain uses TRBV18 with TRBJ1-1; D not certain. Sequenced: PBMCs. The sequence came from a woman between 40 and 50 years old in good health. Some clones in this sample may be carry-over from other donors' samples. This CDR3 is CASSPRPSLNTEAFF. DNA of the CDR3: TGTGCCAGCTCACCTCGGCCTTCCTTGAACACTGAAGCTTTCTTT.